This T cell receptor beta chain was captured in a study of cytomegalovirus exposure and HLA in healthy donors. CDR3 length: 12 amino acids. Germline V lookup: CDR1 KGHSH, CDR2 LQKENI. With 1 base removed from V and 9 bases from J, the gap between germline ends came to 7 bases. PCR amplification relied on 60 Vbeta primers (plus 13 Jbeta primers). Using immunoSEQ multiplex PCR, the repertoire was profiled, and TCRdb retains in-frame clones only, with some absent. The sample's table shows under 200,000 clones. Sequencing was performed on PBMCs. The rearrangement links TRBV18 to TRBJ2-1; perhaps TRBD1 as D (5 bases). This receptor was taken from a man aged 25-45 years in good health and CMV-seronegative. The CDR3 DNA reads TGTGCCAGCTCACCACAGCAGGGTGAGCAGTTCTTC. This gives the protein CASSPQQGEQFF.